This T cell receptor (beta chain) came from a study of blood T cell repertoires in COVID-19. Study-level information: Italy, Spain and the United States were the sources of the convalescent and acute COVID-19 samples. T cells, B-cell-depleted T cells, or PBMCs provided the cDNA or gDNA that served as material.

Under the authors' procedure: The authors estimated nucleated cell counts from reference gene primer amplification. The data were produced by immunoSEQ multiplex PCR, yet TCRdb's version contains in-frame clones alone and is incomplete. The V and J calls and clone size are taken from that table; D and trimming were inferred from the DNA. The sample includes about 100,000 clones, 70% to 90% of them seen just once. In germline, CDR1 is SGHRS, CDR2 YFSETQ. V lost 0 bases to trimming and J lost 1 base; unmatched junction nucleotides: 1. This CDR3 has 15 residues. This clone occurred once. The source of this sequence is a man between 50 and 59 years old with active COVID-19. Input material: peripheral blood. The chain has TRBV5-1 and TRBJ2-3; TRBD1 matches 8 bases. CDR3 DNA: TGCGCCAGCAGCTTGGAGGACAGGGGCACAGATACGCAGTATTTT. It encodes CASSLEDRGTDTQYF.